Each of the 25 T cell receptor beta chains below was sequenced from the same sample in a study of Graves' ophthalmopathy and Graves' hyperthyroidism. As the template, RNA transcripts were used to amplify TCR beta CDR3 regions. In the first round, RT-PCR was carried out with HTBI primers, and a multiplex PCR formed the second round. TCRdb re-derived calls from the multiplex PCR reads in MiXCR, one entry per CDR3 protein. This sample has 600,000 to 950,000 distinct CDR3 sequences, with around 40% found just once. Sequenced material: peripheral blood. These TCRs come from an adult man with Graves' ophthalmopathy.

Points on this clonotype: Mismatch with germline at one junction end may stem from a read error. CDR3 residues: CASSQPTRSPGELFF. The CDR3 nucleotides read TGCGCCAGCAGCCAACCTACTAGGTCCCCCGGGGAGCTGTTTTTT. The chain couples TRBV25-1 to TRBJ2-2; maybe TRBD2 (5 bases). Looked up from germline, CDR1 is MGHDK and CDR2 is SYGVNS. The CDR3 totals 15 residues.

The rearrangement uses TRBV20-1 and TRBJ2-5; perhaps TRBD2 as D (6 bases). The V gene's germline CDR1 is DFQATT and CDR2 SNEGSKA (reference sequence). This CDR3 contains 18 residues. V lost 0 bases to trimming and J lost 1 base, with 21 bases between them. CDR3 bases: TGCAGTGCTAGAGATGTTCGGCAGGGTGGGGGGTTCCAAGAGACCCAGTACTTC. Translated: CSARDVRQGGGFQETQYF.

The V call is TRBV24-1, the J call TRBJ1-5; D is possibly TRBD1 (6 bases). This CDR3 is built from 14 residues. The germline V gene encodes CDR1 KGHDR and CDR2 SFDVKD. Trimming took off 11 bases at V and 5 bases at J, with 18 bases between the two ends. In DNA, the CDR3 is TGTGCCAGCACCACTTCGGGGGCCCATCAGCCCCAGCATTTT. Protein sequence: CASTTSGAHQPQHF.

This chain uses TRBV6-2 or TRBV6-3 with TRBJ2-5, with D uncertain. The CDR3 runs 12 residues. The germline V gene has CDR1 MNHEY and CDR2 SVGEGT. V lost 7 bases to trimming and J lost 3 bases, with 9 bases between them. CDR3 coding DNA: TGTGCCAGCAAATACCCGGAAGAGACCCAGTACTTC. Translation: CASKYPEETQYF.

This clonotype has only a few counts. A junction end diverges from the germline sequence, so it may reflect a read error. The CDR3 coding sequence is TGTGCCAGCAGTCGTCCGGGAAAAGGCAGAAACGAGCAGTACTTC. Translated, it gives CASSRPGKGRNEQYF. The rearrangement uses TRBV10-3 and TRBJ2-7; D might be TRBD2 (5 bases). There are 15 residues in the CDR3. Germline CDR1 ENHRY, CDR2 SYGVKD.

This sequence joins TRBV24-1 and TRBJ1-5; a weak D match, TRBD1 (6 bases). The CDR3 is made up of 14 amino acids. The germline CDR1 and CDR2 sequences are KGHDR and SFDVKD. Trimming took 11 bases from V and 4 from J, leaving 17 bases between them. The DNA of the CDR3 is TGTGCCAGCCGGGGGGCCCAAGTGAATCAGCCCCAGCATTTT. Translation: CASRGAQVNQPQHF.

The chain is built from TRBV29-1 and TRBJ1-4; 8 positions match TRBD1. Per germline, CDR1 SQVTM and CDR2 ANQGSEA. There are 11 residues in the CDR3. The V segment lost 6 bases and the J segment 14 bases; nucleotides outside the gene matches: 8. CDR3 residues: CSVRTTGGLFF. The CDR3 nucleotides read TGCAGCGTCCGGACAACAGGGGGTCTGTTTTTT.

This clonotype was detected many times. This sequence joins TRBV15 and TRBJ1-5; 9 positions agree with TRBD1. Per the germline V gene, CDR1 is LNHNV and CDR2 is YYDKDF (reference sequence). J was trimmed by 9 bases and V by 0 bases; bases with no gene match: 12. The CDR3 loop spans 17 amino acids. Written as DNA, the CDR3 is TGTGCCACCAGCAGAGACCTCCTGGGACAGGGTCAGGGGCCCCAGCATTTT. This encodes CATSRDLLGQGQGPQHF.

This clonotype was counted at least ten times. V usage is TRBV5-1 and J usage is TRBJ2-7; 12 nucleotides agree with TRBD2. Germline trimming cut 0 bases from V and 9 bases from J; bases unmatched to any gene: 7. The CDR3 extends over 15 amino acids. CDR1 and CDR2 from the germline V gene are SGHRS and YFSETQ. The CDR3 is CASSLALAGGPRQYF. CDR3 in DNA: TGCGCCAGCAGCTTGGCCCTAGCGGGAGGGCCGAGGCAGTACTTC. The complete variable domain, with remaining parts taken from reference TRBV5-1 and TRBJ2-7, reads KAGVTQTPRYLIKTRGQQVTLSCSPISGHRSVSWYQQTPGQGLQFLFEYFSETQRNKGNFPGRFSGRQFSNSRSEMNVSTLELGDSALYLCASSLALAGGPRQYFGPGTRLTVT.

The gene calls are TRBV7-9 and TRBJ2-7, with a weak D call TRBD1 (5 bases). Between the trimmed V and J ends, which lost 2 bases and 1 base, there was a span of 9 bases. This CDR3 contains 14 residues. Germline-derived CDR1 and CDR2 are SEHNR and FQNEAQ (reference sequence). Here the CDR3 DNA reads TGTGCCAGCAGCTTAAGCGACAGATCCTACGAGCAGTACTTC. It encodes CASSLSDRSYEQYF. The entire variable domain, with the rest obtained from reference TRBV7-9 and TRBJ2-7, is as follows: DTGVSQNPRHKITKRGQNVTFRCDPISEHNRLYWYRQTLGQGPEFLTYFQNEAQLEKSRLLSDRFSAERPKGSFSTLEIQRTEQGDSAMYLCASSLSDRSYEQYFGPGTRLTVT.

This clonotype occurred a few times. The J gene is TRBJ1-5, the V gene TRBV20-1; D uncertain. CDR1 is DFQATT, CDR2 SNEGSKA, per germline (reference sequence). This CDR3 spans 15 amino acids. The V and J ends lost 0 bases and 2 bases respectively, with 11 bases between them. Here the CDR3 DNA reads TGCAGTGCTAGAGATCGGTATGTTGGCAATCAGCCCCAGCATTTT. Translation: CSARDRYVGNQPQHF.

A few counts support this clonotype. This sequence joins TRBV19 and TRBJ2-5; D might be TRBD1 (6 bases). Between the trimmed V and J ends, which lost 5 bases and 2 bases, there was a span of 15 bases. Germline assignment: CDR1 LNHDA and CDR2 SQIVND (reference sequence). The CDR3 sequence is 15 residues long. Here the CDR3 reads CASSPGRDNQETQYF. The CDR3 nucleotides are TGTGCCAGTAGTCCCGGCCGGGACAATCAAGAGACCCAGTACTTC.

The gene calls are TRBV19 and TRBJ2-6; no clear D. CDR3 length: 14 residues. The V gene lost 1 base and the J gene lost 3 bases, with 4 bases spanning the gap. The germline CDR1 and CDR2 sequences are LNHDA and SQIVND (reference sequence). The CDR3 bases are TGTGCCAGTAGTATAGCTCGTGGGGCCAACGTCCTGACTTTC. This encodes CASSIARGANVLTF. Full variable domain (remainder filled in from reference TRBV19 and TRBJ2-6): DGGITQSPKYLFRKEGQNVTLSCEQNLNHDAMYWYRQDPGQGLRLIYYSQIVNDFQKGDIAEGYSVSREKKESFPLTVTSAQKNPTAFYLCASSIARGANVLTFGAGSRLTVL.

Of note for this clonotype: The CDR3 does not end in the conserved phenylalanine or tryptophan, so this is likely a read error. The V call is TRBV9, the J call TRBJ1-3; no clear D gene. The CDR3 is made up of 15 amino acids. The germline V and J ends were trimmed by 0 bases and 0 bases, with 7 bases remaining between them. Germline V gives CDR1 SGDLS, CDR2 YYNGEE. In DNA, the CDR3 is TGTGCCAGCAGCGTAGACGGCCACTCTGGAAACACCATATATCTT. Translated: CASSVDGHSGNTIYL.

This clonotype has just a few counts. The chain combines TRBV19 with TRBJ2-7, with unresolved D. The CDR3 is made up of 13 amino acids. The germline CDR1 and CDR2 sequences are LNHDA and SQIVND (reference sequence). Trimming left V 3 bases short and J 4 bases short, with 10 bases between. In DNA form, the CDR3 reads TGTGCCAGTAGTATGTCTCTGGGGTACGAGCAGTACTTC. Its translation: CASSMSLGYEQYF.

The V call is TRBV19, the J call TRBJ1-1; D possibly corresponds to TRBD1 (5 bases). Per the germline V gene, CDR1 is LNHDA and CDR2 is SQIVND (reference sequence). The CDR3 totals 12 residues. Trimming took 1 base from V and 11 from J, leaving 11 bases between them. CDR3 sequence reads: CASSIAGGEAFF. The CDR3 nucleotides read TGTGCCAGTAGTATAGCGGGGGGAGAGGCTTTCTTT. The whole variable domain, filled in from reference TRBV19 and TRBJ1-1, reads DGGITQSPKYLFRKEGQNVTLSCEQNLNHDAMYWYRQDPGQGLRLIYYSQIVNDFQKGDIAEGYSVSREKKESFPLTVTSAQKNPTAFYLCASSIAGGEAFFGQGTRLTVV.

This clonotype occurred a few times. This chain links TRBV12-3 or TRBV12-4 with TRBJ2-5, with 11 bases fitting TRBD1. This CDR3 is 15 amino acids long. With V trimmed by 6 bases and J by 5 bases, 8 bases remained unmatched. CDR3: CASSFGQGAWETQYF. The CDR3 region has the DNA TGTGCCAGCAGCTTTGGACAGGGGGCTTGGGAGACCCAGTACTTC.

There are a few counts of this clonotype. This chain uses TRBV2 with TRBJ2-2, with 9 nucleotides matching TRBD1. Germline trimming cut 10 bases from V and 4 bases from J; bases unmatched to any gene: 10. Germline CDR1 is SNHLY and CDR2 is FYNNEI. The CDR3 consists of 15 residues. The DNA for the CDR3 is TGTGCCAAGCCGGGACAGGGTATAAGCACCGGGGAGCTGTTTTTT. It codes for CAKPGQGISTGELFF. Supplemented by reference TRBV2 and TRBJ2-2, the full variable domain reads EPEVTQTPSHQVTQMGQEVILRCVPISNHLYFYWYRQILGQKVEFLVSFYNNEISEKSEIFDDQFSVERPDGSNFTLKIRSTKLEDSAMYFCAKPGQGISTGELFFGEGSRLTVL.

On this clonotype: A much larger clone differs by one base, so this may be a read error. Here the CDR3 omits its conserved ending phenylalanine or tryptophan, so a read error is the likely source. The V call is TRBV4-3, the J call TRBJ1-5; D uncertain. The CDR3 is 15 amino acids. Germline V CDR1 and CDR2: LGHNA, YSLEER. Trimming left V 0 bases short and J 0 bases short, with 6 bases between. CDR3 in amino acids: CASSQESYSNQPQHV. The CDR3 coding sequence is TGCGCCAGCAGCCAAGAATCCTATAGCAATCAGCCCCAGCATGTT.

This sequence joins TRBV29-1 and TRBJ1-2; no firm D call. CDR1 is SQVTM and CDR2 is ANQGSEA in the germline V gene. Between the trimmed V and J ends, which lost 6 bases and 1 base, there was a span of 15 bases. This CDR3 comprises 14 residues. CDR3 bases: TGCAGCGTCGGAGATCCGGCCAGTAACTATGGCTACACCTTC. This gives the protein CSVGDPASNYGYTF.

In its sample, this clonotype was seen many times. The chain employs TRBV7-9 and TRBJ1-3, with D unclear. This CDR3 region has 13 residues. Germline values: CDR1 SEHNR, CDR2 FQNEAQ (reference sequence). Trimming left V 1 base short and J 11 bases short, with 12 bases between. CDR3 amino acids: CASSLDWGSAIYF. The CDR3 bases are TGTGCCAGCAGCTTAGATTGGGGATCTGCCATATATTTT.

Concerning this clonotype itself: One end of the junction fails to match germline, which may point to a read error. This chain links TRBV19 with TRBJ1-2, with TRBD1 identical over 7 bases. The CDR3 extends over 12 amino acids. Germline assignment: CDR1 LNHDA and CDR2 SQIVND (reference sequence). The CDR3 here is CAGSDRDYGYTF. Here the CDR3 DNA reads TGTGCCGGTAGCGACAGGGACTATGGCTACACCTTC.

This clonotype was detected many times. The V call is TRBV20-1, the J call TRBJ2-7; D uncertain. CDR3 length: 14 amino acids. Trimming shortened V by 0 bases and J by 3 bases, and 12 bases separated the two germline ends. Germline V gives CDR1 DFQATT, CDR2 SNEGSKA (reference sequence). DNA for the CDR3: TGCAGTGCTAGAGATCTAGAGCGTAACTACGAGCAGTACTTC. It translates to CSARDLERNYEQYF.

This clonotype is a singleton in its sample. The J gene is TRBJ2-1, the V gene TRBV9; no clear D gene. Germline lookup yields CDR1 SGDLS and CDR2 YYNGEE. The CDR3 loop spans 14 amino acids. The ends were cut back, 0 bases at V and 5 bases at J, with 9 bases in the middle. CDR3 DNA sequence: TGTGCCAGCAGCGTAGGTGGCGTGAACAATGAGCAGTTCTTC. Translating it yields CASSVGGVNNEQFF.

The table lists this clonotype with a few counts. V gene TRBV20-1 combines with J gene TRBJ1-5; D is ambiguous. With 3 bases removed from V and 5 bases from J, the gap between germline ends came to 11 bases. The length of the CDR3 is 13 residues. Germline CDR1 reads DFQATT; CDR2 reads SNEGSKA (reference sequence). For the CDR3, the DNA is TGCAGTGCTAGCGGACGGCGGGATCAGCCCCAGCATTTT. Translation gives CSASGRRDQPQHF.